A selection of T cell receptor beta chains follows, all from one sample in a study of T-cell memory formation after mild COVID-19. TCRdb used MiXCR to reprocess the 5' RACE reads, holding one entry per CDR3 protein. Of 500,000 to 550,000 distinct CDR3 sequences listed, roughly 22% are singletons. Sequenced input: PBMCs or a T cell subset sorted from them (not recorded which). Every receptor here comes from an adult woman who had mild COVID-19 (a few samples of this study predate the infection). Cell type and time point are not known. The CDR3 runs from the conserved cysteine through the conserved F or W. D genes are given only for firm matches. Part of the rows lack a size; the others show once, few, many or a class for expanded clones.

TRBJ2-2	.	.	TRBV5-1	CASTMTAGVGELFF	TGCGCCAGCACGATGACGGCAGGGGTCGGGGAGCTGTTTTTT
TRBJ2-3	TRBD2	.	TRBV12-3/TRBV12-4	CASSLSGIHTDTQYF	TGTGCCAGCAGTCTTAGCGGGATTCACACAGATACGCAGTATTTT
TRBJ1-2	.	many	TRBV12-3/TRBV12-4	CASSSGLPNYGYTF	TGTGCCAGCAGTTCGGGCCTACCTAACTATGGCTACACCTTC
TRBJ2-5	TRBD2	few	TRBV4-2	CASSRTSGIGETQYF	TGTGCCAGCAGCCGAACTAGCGGGATCGGCGAGACCCAGTACTTC
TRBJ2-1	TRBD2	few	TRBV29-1	CSVLILTSGIPLGEQFF	TGCAGCGTTCTCATTCTGACTAGCGGTATCCCCCTGGGTGAGCAGTTCTTC
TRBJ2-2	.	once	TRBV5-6	CASSLAGWGATGELFF	TGTGCCAGCAGCTTGGCCGGCTGGGGTGCCACCGGGGAGCTGTTTTTT
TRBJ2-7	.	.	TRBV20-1	CSASDYEQYF	TGCAGTGCTAGCGACTACGAGCAGTACTTC
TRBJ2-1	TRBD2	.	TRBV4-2	CASSSKRGDYNEQFF	TGTGCCAGCAGCTCCAAGCGGGGAGACTACAATGAGCAGTTCTTC
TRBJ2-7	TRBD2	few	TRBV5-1	CASSLASGAVIYEQYF	TGCGCCAGCAGCTTGGCCAGCGGGGCTGTAATCTACGAGCAGTACTTC
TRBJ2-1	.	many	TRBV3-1	CASSQVLLQSNEQFF	TGTGCCAGCAGCCAAGTACTCCTGCAGTCCAATGAGCAGTTCTTC
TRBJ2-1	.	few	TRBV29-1	CSSKPGFDEQFF	TGCAGCTCAAAGCCGGGTTTTGATGAGCAGTTCTTC
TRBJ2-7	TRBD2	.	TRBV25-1	CASSDGRGDYEQYF	TGTGCCAGCAGTGACGGGAGGGGTGACTACGAGCAGTACTTC
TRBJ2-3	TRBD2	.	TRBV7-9	CASSLDSGRTDTQYF	TGTGCCAGCAGCTTAGATAGCGGGAGAACAGATACGCAGTATTTT
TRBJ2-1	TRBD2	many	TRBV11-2	CASSRLAGGYNEQFF	TGTGCCAGCAGCCGACTAGCGGGGGGCTACAATGAGCAGTTCTTC
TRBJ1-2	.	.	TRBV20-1	CSAVSGITYGYTF	TGCAGTGCCGTGTCAGGGATCACCTATGGCTACACCTTC
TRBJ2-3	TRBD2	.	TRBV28	CASRRTSGRLDTQYF	TGTGCCAGCAGGCGGACTAGCGGGAGGTTGGATACGCAGTATTTT
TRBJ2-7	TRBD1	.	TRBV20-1	CSAGRTGPYEQYF	TGCAGTGCTGGACGGACAGGGCCCTACGAGCAGTACTTC
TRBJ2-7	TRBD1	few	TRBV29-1	CSAETGDEQYF	TGCAGCGCCGAAACAGGGGACGAGCAGTACTTC
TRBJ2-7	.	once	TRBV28	CATQKEGGVTYEQYF	TGTGCCACCCAAAAAGAAGGTGGGGTCACCTACGAGCAGTACTTC
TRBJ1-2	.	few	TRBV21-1	CASSIIWEGTNYGYTF	TGTGCCAGCAGCATTATTTGGGAGGGAACTAACTATGGCTACACCTTC
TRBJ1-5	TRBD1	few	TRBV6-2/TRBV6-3	CASSYRDRDSNQPQHF	TGTGCCAGCAGTTACCGGGACAGGGATAGCAATCAGCCCCAGCATTTT
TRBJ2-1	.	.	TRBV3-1	CASVGPPGDNEQFF	TGTGCCAGCGTAGGGCCCCCCGGGGACAATGAGCAGTTCTTC
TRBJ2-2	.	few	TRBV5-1	CASSFGQGRPNTGELFF	TGCGCCAGCAGCTTCGGCCAAGGGCGCCCAAACACCGGGGAGCTGTTTTTT
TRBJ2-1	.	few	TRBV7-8	CASSPWGAGAYNEQFF	TGTGCCAGCAGCCCATGGGGGGCGGGTGCCTACAATGAGCAGTTCTTC
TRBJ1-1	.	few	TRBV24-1	CATSPGRGRNTEAFF	TGTGCCACCAGTCCAGGGCGGGGCAGGAACACTGAAGCTTTCTTT
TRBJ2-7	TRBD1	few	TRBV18	CASSPLGTGTYEQYF	TGTGCCAGCTCACCTCTTGGGACAGGGACCTACGAGCAGTACTTC
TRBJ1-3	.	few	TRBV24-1	CATSDGGAQGNTIYF	TGTGCCACCAGTGATGGGGGGGCGCAAGGAAACACCATATATTTT
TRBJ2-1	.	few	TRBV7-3	CASSHGGPNNEQFF	TGTGCCAGCAGCCACGGGGGGCCGAACAATGAGCAGTTCTTC
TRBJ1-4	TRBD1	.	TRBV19	CASSRQGSEKLFF	TGTGCCAGTAGTCGACAGGGTAGTGAAAAACTGTTTTTT
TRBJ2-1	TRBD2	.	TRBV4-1	CASSQAGSGGEQFF	TGCGCCAGCAGCCAAGCTGGCTCGGGGGGTGAGCAGTTCTTC
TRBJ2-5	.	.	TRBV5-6	CASSLAAGAQETQYF	TGTGCCAGCAGCTTGGCCGCGGGGGCCCAAGAGACCCAGTACTTC
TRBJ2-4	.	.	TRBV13	CASSLEGGRLENIQYF	TGTGCCAGCAGCTTAGAGGGAGGACGACTGGAAAACATTCAGTACTTC
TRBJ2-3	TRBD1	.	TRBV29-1	CSVEERGQLTDTQYF	TGCAGCGTTGAAGAGAGGGGACAGCTCACAGATACGCAGTATTTT
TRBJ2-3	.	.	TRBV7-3	CASSPTGLETSTDTQYF	TGTGCCAGCAGCCCCACAGGACTGGAAACTAGCACAGATACGCAGTATTTT
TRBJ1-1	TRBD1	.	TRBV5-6	CASSLDSWTGAEAFF	TGTGCCAGCAGCTTGGACTCATGGACAGGGGCTGAAGCTTTCTTT
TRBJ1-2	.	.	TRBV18	CASSPRDRGVYGYTF	TGTGCCAGCTCACCACGGGACCGGGGAGTTTATGGCTACACCTTC